Sequencing of this TCR beta chain was carried out in a study of Graves' ophthalmopathy and Graves' hyperthyroidism. Study summary: No treatment had been given when peripheral blood was collected at initial diagnosis. The study's findings and limits: The authors also found most expanded thyroid clonotypes above 0.001 frequency in blood.

Orbital computed tomography and thyroid ultrasound, along with TRAb, serum thyroxine and clinical symptoms, underpinned diagnosis. The CDR3 runs to 14 residues. The V gene end was trimmed by 5 bases and the J gene end by 4 bases; junction bases not matched to a gene: 5. This clonotype was seen ten or more times. Its antigen is as yet unknown. TCR beta CDR3 regions were amplified from RNA transcripts. HTBI-primed RT-PCR formed the first round, and a multiplex PCR formed the second. Using its own MiXCR run on the multiplex PCR reads, TCRdb lists one record per CDR3 protein. The sample carries hundreds of thousands of distinct CDR3 sequences, approximately 14% recorded once.

The J gene is TRBJ1-1, the V gene TRBV12-3 or TRBV12-4; the match to TRBD1 covers 9 bases. The sequence was obtained from a woman aged 25-40 years with Graves' ophthalmopathy. The source material was blood. CDR3 sequence reads: CASSPGQGVTEAFF. CDR3 DNA sequence: TGTGCCAGCAGTCCGGGACAGGGTGTCACTGAAGCTTTCTTT.